This T cell receptor (beta chain) derives from a study of blood T cell repertoires in COVID-19. Whole-study context: Both acute and convalescent COVID-19 samples were obtained from the United States, Italy and Spain. PBMCs, B-cell-depleted T cells, or T cells provided the cDNA or gDNA that made up the material.

Trimming took 5 bases from V and 8 from J; bases not matched to a gene: 7. Germline lookup yields CDR1 SGHAT and CDR2 FQNNGV. The CDR3 has 14 amino acids. How the authors handled the data: Cell counts per sample came from amplifying reference gene primers. Here immunoSEQ multiplex PCR was the method, and the copy in TCRdb shows in-frame clones only, minus some. Clonal size and the V and J genes are those of that table, whereas D and trimming came from the DNA. The repertoire has over 15,000 clones, about four fifths of them found once; the top ten carry around 10%. Sequencing input: peripheral blood. The gene calls are TRBV11-2 and TRBJ2-1; 9 nucleotides line up with TRBD2. The sequence came from a man of 80 years or more with acute or convalescent COVID-19. The CDR3 DNA reads as TGTGCCAGCAGCCGTCTAGCGGGGTCCCATGAGCAGTTCTTC. Protein: CASSRLAGSHEQFF.